This paragraph reports one TCR beta chain. In the original processing: Cell counts per sample came from amplifying reference gene primers. Repertoires were generated with immunoSEQ multiplex PCR, while TCRdb's copy carries only in-frame clones and drops some. V, J and clone size reflect that table, while D and trimming were determined from the DNA. This sample carries 60,000 to 85,000 clones, around 90% of them seen once, and the ten largest clones take roughly 3.1%. Germline CDR1 is KGHSH and CDR2 is LQKENI. Deletions cut 2 bases from V and 7 bases from J, with 12 bases between. The CDR3 totals 13 residues. Enrollment of patients from Seattle took place during active infection, with longitudinal follow-up. This sample was taken from a study of blood T cell repertoires in COVID-19. Study background: The samples span acute and convalescent COVID-19 from the United States, Italy and Spain. The cDNA or gDNA used as material had been derived from T cells, B-cell-depleted T cells, or PBMCs.

The specimen was peripheral blood. This sequence was found in a woman in her forties or fifties with COVID-19, enrolled during active disease. This sequence joins TRBV18 and TRBJ2-7; D gene uncertain. DNA for the CDR3: TGTGCCAGCTCACCAGCCACCCGAGGAGAGCAGTACTTC. Translation: CASSPATRGEQYF.